This T cell receptor beta chain was captured by sequencing in a study of T cell clonotyping in hematopoietic cell transplantation. The wider study: Recipients' pretransplant samples followed cytoreduction. Study-wide results and caveats: CD4 and CD8 repertoire contributions could not be separated without sorting.

Using immunoSEQ multiplex PCR, the repertoire was profiled, and TCRdb retains in-frame clones only, with some absent. The sample records around 28,000 clones, just over 90% being singletons. The CDR3 extends over 16 amino acids. After removal of 5 bases from V and 8 bases from J, the junction contained 11 bases not matched to a gene. CDR1 is LNHDA and CDR2 is SQIVND in the germline V gene (reference sequence). Time point of the sample: recipient sample about 28 days before transplant, after cytoreduction. Worth noting for this clone: Its antigen is unidentified.

The sequence was obtained from a man over 45 with acute myeloid leukemia. Some clones in this sample may be carry-over from other donors' samples. The sequenced sample was peripheral blood mononuclear cells, obtained before stem cell transplant. The rearrangement links TRBV19 to TRBJ2-1; 11 nucleotides line up with TRBD1. CDR3 DNA: TGTGCCAGTAGTCACATTAGGGGACAGGGGGGCGATGAGCAGTTCTTC. Amino acids: CASSHIRGQGGDEQFF. Supplemented by reference TRBV19 and TRBJ2-1, the full variable domain reads DGGITQSPKYLFRKEGQNVTLSCEQNLNHDAMYWYRQDPGQGLRLIYYSQIVNDFQKGDIAEGYSVSREKKESFPLTVTSAQKNPTAFYLCASSHIRGQGGDEQFFGPGTRLTVL.